These T cell receptor beta chains were read from a single sample in a study of blood T cells in healthy people across ages. TCRdb re-derived calls from the 5' RACE reads in MiXCR, one entry per CDR3 protein. Altogether around 990,000 distinct CDR3 sequences are present, less than 45% being singletons, with the ten largest covering roughly 14%. Sample: blood. These receptors were taken from a man between 18 and 29 years old in good health. Each CDR3 is given with its conserved first and last residue. The D gene is left open where the match is weak.

d_call,cdr3_length,v_call,cdr3_aa
TRBD1,14,TRBV2,CASRKTGIGQPQHF
.,15,TRBV18,CASSPLDRLNTEAFF
TRBD1,14,TRBV20-1,CSAPKGQVNSPLHF
.,15,TRBV30,CAWSPLWGLSNGYTF
.,14,TRBV10-2,CASRSVTGPNIQYF
.,16,TRBV7-2,CASSLIPGMGSNEQYF
TRBD2,18,TRBV18,CASSLRTSGGLSTDTQYF
.,11,TRBV6-5,CASELGTEAFF
.,14,TRBV29-1,CSASGAGGDQPQHF
.,16,TRBV29-1,CSVEDRYRVASDTQYF
.,13,TRBV12-3/TRBV12-4,CASRLGQNTEAFF
.,14,TRBV12-3/TRBV12-4,CASSLGGVGEKLFF
.,11,TRBV30,CAWSVFNEQYF
.,11,TRBV6-5,CASSYSREQFF
.,17,TRBV18,CASSPLNSDRSYNEQFF
.,13,TRBV29-1,CSVRDNREGEAFF
.,14,TRBV7-2,CASSLGTFADTQYF
.,15,TRBV3-1,CASSQDWSVVETQYF
TRBD1,14,TRBV9,CASSVGQGVSPLHF
.,11,TRBV10-3,CATLQGSEQYF
TRBD1,14,TRBV5-6,CASSFRDSLREQYF
.,14,TRBV10-3,CAISLDKAGNEQFF
.,17,TRBV5-1,CASSLTGTAGGANVLTF
.,12,TRBV12-5,CASPRDSGELFF
.,14,TRBV6-6,CASSSRGRNTEAFF
TRBD2,19,TRBV20-1,CSARGSLAGGSVSTDTQYF